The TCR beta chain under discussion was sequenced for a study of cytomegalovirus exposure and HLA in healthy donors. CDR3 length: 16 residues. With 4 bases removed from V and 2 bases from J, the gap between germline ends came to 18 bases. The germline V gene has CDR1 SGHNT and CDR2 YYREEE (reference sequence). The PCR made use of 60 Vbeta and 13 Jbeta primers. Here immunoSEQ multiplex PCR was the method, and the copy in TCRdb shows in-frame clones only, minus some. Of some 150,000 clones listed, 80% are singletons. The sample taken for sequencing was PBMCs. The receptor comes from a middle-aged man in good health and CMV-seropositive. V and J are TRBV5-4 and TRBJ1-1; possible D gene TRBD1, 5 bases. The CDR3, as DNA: TGTGCCAGCAGCCCGAACCTGGACAATCCAAACACTGAAGCTTTCTTT. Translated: CASSPNLDNPNTEAFF.